This TCR beta chain is from a study of a mutant IDH1 vaccine in newly diagnosed glioma. Study outcomes and limitations: Pseudoprogression seemed unrelated to changes in top peripheral T cell clonotypes.

Using immunoSEQ multiplex PCR, the repertoire was profiled, and TCRdb retains in-frame clones only, with some absent. The sample holds 40,000 to 45,000 clones; around 74% are singletons and the top ten take 5% to 6.5%. In regard to this clone: Its antigen is as yet unknown.

As to time point: week 23, last vaccination. Each dose delivered 300 ug of mutant IDH1 20-mer peptide subcutaneously with imiquimod. This CDR3 has 14 residues. V was cut by 5 bases and J by 2 bases, with 10 bases left in between. CDR1 LGHNA and CDR2 YSLEER come from the germline V gene. Source: PBMCs, taken from a glioma patient whose treatment included an IDH1 peptide vaccine. This receptor was taken from a man aged 45-65 years with glioma. The chain couples TRBV4-3 to TRBJ2-4, with D possibly TRBD1 on 5 matching bases. The CDR3 nucleotides read TGCGCCAGCAGCTCAGGGATTTCCAAAAACATTCAGTACTTC. Its translation: CASSSGISKNIQYF.